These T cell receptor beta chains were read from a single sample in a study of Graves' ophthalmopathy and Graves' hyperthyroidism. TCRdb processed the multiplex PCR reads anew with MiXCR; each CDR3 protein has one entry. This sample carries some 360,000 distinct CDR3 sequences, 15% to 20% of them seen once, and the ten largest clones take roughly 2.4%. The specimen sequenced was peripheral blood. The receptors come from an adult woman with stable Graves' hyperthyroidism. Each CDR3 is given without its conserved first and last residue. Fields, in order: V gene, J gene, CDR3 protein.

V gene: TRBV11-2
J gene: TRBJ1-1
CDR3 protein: ASSLDFGGNQTF

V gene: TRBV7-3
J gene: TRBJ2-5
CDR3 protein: ASSLIGREGTQETQY

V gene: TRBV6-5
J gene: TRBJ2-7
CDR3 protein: ASNKPGQGLEQY

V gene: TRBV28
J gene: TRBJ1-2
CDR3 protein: ASREDSYYGYT

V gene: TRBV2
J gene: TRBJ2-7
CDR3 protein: ASSVSGVGYEQY

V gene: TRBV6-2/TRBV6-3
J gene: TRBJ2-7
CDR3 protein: ASSRPGTPTYEQY

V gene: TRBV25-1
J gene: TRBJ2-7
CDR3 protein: ASRTSGSLWDEQY

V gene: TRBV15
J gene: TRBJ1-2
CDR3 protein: ATSRGGGGGYT

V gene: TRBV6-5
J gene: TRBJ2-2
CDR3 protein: ASMSGQANTGELF

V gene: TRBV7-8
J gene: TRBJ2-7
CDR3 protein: ASSPQGAGYEQY

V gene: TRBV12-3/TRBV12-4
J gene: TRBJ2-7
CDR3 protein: ASSFSRGIERVKYEQY

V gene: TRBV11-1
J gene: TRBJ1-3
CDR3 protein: ASSRRSSGNTIY

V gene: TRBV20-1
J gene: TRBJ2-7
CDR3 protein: SADIPGQSSYEQY

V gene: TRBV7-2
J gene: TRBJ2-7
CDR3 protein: ASSLYSGVYEQY

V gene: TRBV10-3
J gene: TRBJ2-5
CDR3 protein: AISELAGGPGETQY

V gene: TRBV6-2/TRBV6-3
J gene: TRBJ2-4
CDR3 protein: ASSYRVYKNIQY

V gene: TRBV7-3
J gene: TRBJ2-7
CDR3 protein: ASSPTPSVPHEQY

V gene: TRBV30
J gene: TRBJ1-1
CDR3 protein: AWTVRGAGTEAF

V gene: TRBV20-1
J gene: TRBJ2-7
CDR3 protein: SAPSRRAGGHYEQY

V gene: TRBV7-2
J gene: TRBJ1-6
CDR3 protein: ASSPAGSSPLH

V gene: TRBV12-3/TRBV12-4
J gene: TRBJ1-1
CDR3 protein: ASSLERRSEAF

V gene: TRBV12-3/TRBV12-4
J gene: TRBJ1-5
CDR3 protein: ASSPGTVFGNQPQH

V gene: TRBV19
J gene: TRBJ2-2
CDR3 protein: ASSIVVSGELF

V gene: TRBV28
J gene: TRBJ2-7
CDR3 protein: ASLTGVSYEQY

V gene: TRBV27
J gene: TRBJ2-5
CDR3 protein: ASSPGARGLETKY

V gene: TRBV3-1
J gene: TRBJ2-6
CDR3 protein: ASSQDPGGHSGANVLT

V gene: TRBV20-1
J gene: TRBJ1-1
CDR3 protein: SARTTAGGNTEAF

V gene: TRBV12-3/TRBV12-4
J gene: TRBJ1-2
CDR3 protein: ASSIRDSYGYT

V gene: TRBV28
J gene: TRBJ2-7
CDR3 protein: ASSGGQGPYEQY

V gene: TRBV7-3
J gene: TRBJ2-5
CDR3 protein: ASSLRGGAGGGETQY

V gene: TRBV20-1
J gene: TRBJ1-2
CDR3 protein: SARLTGVRGYT

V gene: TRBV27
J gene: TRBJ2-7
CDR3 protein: ASRQTSGSYEQY

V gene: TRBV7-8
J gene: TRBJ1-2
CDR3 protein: ASSLGRGTTNYGYT

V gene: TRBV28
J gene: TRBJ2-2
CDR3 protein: ASTLLAGRTATGELF

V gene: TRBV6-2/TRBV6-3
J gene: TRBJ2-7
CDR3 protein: ASSYGFGSSYEQY

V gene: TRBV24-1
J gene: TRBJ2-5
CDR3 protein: ATSDLCPGEGPQETQY

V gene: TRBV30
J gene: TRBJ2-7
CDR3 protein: AWGQSNYEQY

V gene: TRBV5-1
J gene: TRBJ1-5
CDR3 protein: ASSLTRSGANQPQH

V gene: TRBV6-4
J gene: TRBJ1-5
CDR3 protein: ASSDPRMHSNQPQH

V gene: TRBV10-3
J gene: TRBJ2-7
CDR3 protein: ATHAGTGSYEQY

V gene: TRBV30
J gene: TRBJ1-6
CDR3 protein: AWSGQGNSPLH

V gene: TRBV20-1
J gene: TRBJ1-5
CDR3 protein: SARGPGLNQPQH

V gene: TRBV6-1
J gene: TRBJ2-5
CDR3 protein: ASSLETDRAHETQY

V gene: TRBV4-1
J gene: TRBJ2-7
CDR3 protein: ASSQGPSGSSYEQY

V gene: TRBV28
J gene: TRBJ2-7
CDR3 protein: ASKTRPYSYEQY

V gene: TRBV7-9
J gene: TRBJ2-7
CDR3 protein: ASSLTGPDWVYGSYEQY

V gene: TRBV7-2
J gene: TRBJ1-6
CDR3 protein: ASSLGYRVDSPLH

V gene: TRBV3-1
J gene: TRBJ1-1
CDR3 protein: ASSLWDRGTEAF

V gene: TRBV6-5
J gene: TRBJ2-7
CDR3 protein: ASSYSSGEGREQY

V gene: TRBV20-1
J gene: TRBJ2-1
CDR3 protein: SAREGGPYNEQF

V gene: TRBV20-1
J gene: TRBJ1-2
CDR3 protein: SAEDTFNYGYT

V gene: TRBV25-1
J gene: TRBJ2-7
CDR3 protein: ASSLTGQSYEQY

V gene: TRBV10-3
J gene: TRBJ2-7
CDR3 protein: AINSLSGQGQY

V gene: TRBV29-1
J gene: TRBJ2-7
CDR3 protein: SVEEGTASSYEQY

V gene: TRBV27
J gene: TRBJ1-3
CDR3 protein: ASSSSSGNTIY

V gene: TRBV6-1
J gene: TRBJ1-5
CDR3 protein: ASSGGGGLEPQH

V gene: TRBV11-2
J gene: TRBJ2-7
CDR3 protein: ASSLELAGAYEQY

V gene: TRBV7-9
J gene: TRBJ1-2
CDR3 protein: ASSDRVVYGYT

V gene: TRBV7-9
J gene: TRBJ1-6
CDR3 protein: ASHAGPSPLH